Listed below are T cell receptor beta chains from one sample, sequenced in a study of T cell responses to AZD1222 COVID-19 vaccine. Repertoires were generated with immunoSEQ multiplex PCR, while TCRdb's copy carries only in-frame clones and drops some. The sample yields about 180,000 clones, roughly 91% seen once. The sequences come from peripheral blood, collected on day 0 of AZD1222 vaccination. The receptors stem from an adult in good health. Each CDR3 is given with its conserved first and last residue. D genes are given only for firm matches. Size is omitted from some rows. Given values are once, few, many or a class for expanded clones.

CDR3 DNA: TGTGCCAGTAGGGGGGACAGGGTGGCCGGGGAGCTGTTTTTT; CDR3 protein: CASRGDRVAGELFF; J gene: TRBJ2-2; V gene: TRBV19; clone size: NA; D gene: TRBD1
CDR3 DNA: TGTGCCAGCAGTGGGACAGGGGGCGTCAGCTCCTATAATTCACCCCTCCACTTT; CDR3 protein: CASSGTGGVSSYNSPLHF; J gene: TRBJ1-6; V gene: TRBV6-1; clone size: NA; D gene: TRBD1
CDR3 DNA: TGTGCCAGCAGCTCACGCAGGGGGACTACTGAAGCTTTCTTT; CDR3 protein: CASSSRRGTTEAFF; J gene: TRBJ1-1; V gene: TRBV5-4; clone size: NA; D gene: TRBD1
CDR3 DNA: TGTGCCAGCAGTTTCCCCCCCCAGGGGGCGCTGAATCAGCCCCAGCATTTT; CDR3 protein: CASSFPPQGALNQPQHF; J gene: TRBJ1-5; V gene: TRBV28; clone size: NA; D gene: TRBD1
CDR3 DNA: TGTGCCAGCAGCCTAGATTGGGCACCAAATCAGCCCCAGCATTTT; CDR3 protein: CASSLDWAPNQPQHF; J gene: TRBJ1-5; V gene: TRBV11-2; clone size: NA; D gene: NA
CDR3 DNA: TGTGCCTGGAGCACAACGGGGTTTACTGAAGCTTTCTTT; CDR3 protein: CAWSTTGFTEAFF; J gene: TRBJ1-1; V gene: TRBV30; clone size: NA; D gene: NA
CDR3 DNA: TGTGCCAGCAGCTTGTCAGATTCATCCTACGAGCAGTACTTC; CDR3 protein: CASSLSDSSYEQYF; J gene: TRBJ2-7; V gene: TRBV5-4; clone size: NA; D gene: NA
CDR3 DNA: TGTGCCAGCAGTTTTTCTTCCGGGGTGATGAGCTCTTACTTC; CDR3 protein: CASSFSSGVMSSYF; J gene: TRBJ2-7; V gene: TRBV2; clone size: NA; D gene: NA
CDR3 DNA: TGTGCCAGCAGTCCTAGGGCCGGGGGGTTGGGTGAAGCTTTCTTT; CDR3 protein: CASSPRAGGLGEAFF; J gene: TRBJ1-1; V gene: TRBV6-5; clone size: NA; D gene: NA
CDR3 DNA: TGTGCCATCAGTGTTTCTTACGAGCAGTACTTC; CDR3 protein: CAISVSYEQYF; J gene: TRBJ2-7; V gene: TRBV10-3; clone size: NA; D gene: NA
CDR3 DNA: TGCGCCAGCAGTGATCCCACAGGGATTAGCAATCAGCCCCAGCATTTT; CDR3 protein: CASSDPTGISNQPQHF; J gene: TRBJ1-5; V gene: TRBV10-2; clone size: NA; D gene: NA
CDR3 DNA: TGTGCCAGCACCTTATCGGTCATGGTATATGGCTACACCTTC; CDR3 protein: CASTLSVMVYGYTF; J gene: TRBJ1-2; V gene: TRBV28; clone size: NA; D gene: NA
CDR3 DNA: TGTGCCAGCAGTCTCCCGGGGGGAGAAAATCAGCCCCAGCATTTT; CDR3 protein: CASSLPGGENQPQHF; J gene: TRBJ1-5; V gene: TRBV28; clone size: NA; D gene: NA
CDR3 DNA: TGTGCCAGCAGCACTAAGGGACAGGGGATGCCACCCCTCCACTTT; CDR3 protein: CASSTKGQGMPPLHF; J gene: TRBJ1-6; V gene: TRBV5-8; clone size: NA; D gene: TRBD1
CDR3 DNA: TGTGCCACCAGTCGCACCGGAGATGGAAACACCATATATTTT; CDR3 protein: CATSRTGDGNTIYF; J gene: TRBJ1-3; V gene: TRBV24-1; clone size: NA; D gene: NA
CDR3 DNA: TGTGCCAGCAGTCCCTCGTCTAATGAAAAACTGTTTTTT; CDR3 protein: CASSPSSNEKLFF; J gene: TRBJ1-4; V gene: TRBV6-5; clone size: NA; D gene: NA
CDR3 DNA: TGTGCCAGCAGGGGGAGGACTAGCGCTGGGGGCGACGAGCAGTACTTC; CDR3 protein: CASRGRTSAGGDEQYF; J gene: TRBJ2-7; V gene: TRBV11-2; clone size: once; D gene: TRBD2
CDR3 DNA: TGTGCCAGCTCACCATCCACAGGAGTCAACACTGAAGCTTTCTTT; CDR3 protein: CASSPSTGVNTEAFF; J gene: TRBJ1-1; V gene: TRBV18; clone size: NA; D gene: NA
CDR3 DNA: TGTGCCAGTTTTCCGGGACAGGGGAACAATTTCTATGGCTACACCTTC; CDR3 protein: CASFPGQGNNFYGYTF; J gene: TRBJ1-2; V gene: TRBV19; clone size: NA; D gene: TRBD1
CDR3 DNA: TGTGCCAGCAGCTCAGGGAGGGAAGAGACCCAGTACTTC; CDR3 protein: CASSSGREETQYF; J gene: TRBJ2-5; V gene: TRBV5-4; clone size: few; D gene: TRBD2